This entry is about one T cell receptor beta chain. Its target is not known. This sample is part of a study of T cells in Graves' hyperthyroidism and ophthalmopathy. General observations from the study: Ophthalmopathy was model-predicted a median roughly 6.5 months pre-onset.

Stable Graves' hyperthyroidism denoted no ophthalmopathy progression over 18 months. Those with hyperthyroidism were 18 to 65 years old, newly diagnosed, and ill for under 2 months. Those patients with uncontrolled infection, other autoimmune disease, pregnancy or lactation were excluded. Germline CDR1 and CDR2: DFQATT and SNEGSKA (reference sequence). The V end was cut by 2 bases, the J end by 2 bases, with 9 bases between. The CDR3 loop spans 13 amino acids. The TCR beta CDR3 regions underwent amplification using RNA transcripts as the source. The TCR CDR3 first-round RT-PCR relied on the HTBI primer set. One entry per CDR3 protein results from TCRdb running MiXCR on the multiplex PCR reads. This sample carries roughly 740,000 distinct CDR3 sequences, about a sixth of them seen once, and the ten largest clones take 8.4%.

The chain carries TRBV20-1 and TRBJ2-5; possible D gene TRBD1, 6 bases. The origin of this receptor is a man aged 18-30 years with Graves' hyperthyroidism. Sequencing input: blood. The CDR3 DNA is TGCAGTGCTAGAAGGACAGCACAAGAGACCCAGTACTTC. Residues: CSARRTAQETQYF.